Each of the 18 T cell receptor beta chains below was sequenced from the same sample in a study of OX40 agonist ivuxolimab in advanced cancers. Clones were read by immunoSEQ multiplex PCR, and TCRdb kept only the in-frame ones, dropping some. The table lists about 30,000 clones, around 80% of them singletons, with roughly 23% in the top ten. This sample comprised CD4+ or CD8+ T cells sorted from blood, obtained in a trial of the OX40 agonist ivuxolimab. These receptors came from an adult with an advanced solid tumor such as melanoma, head and neck, liver or kidney cancer.

The rearrangement uses TRBV27 and TRBJ1-5, with D possibly matching TRBD1 (6 bases). Trimming left V 3 bases short and J 0 bases short, with 9 bases between. Germline V gene sequence: CDR1 MNHEY, CDR2 SMNVEV (reference sequence). The CDR3 is 15 residues long. CDR3 residues: CASSFQGNSNQPQHF. The CDR3 region has the DNA TGTGCCAGCAGTTTCCAGGGGAATAGCAATCAGCCCCAGCATTTT.

V usage is TRBV5-4 and J usage is TRBJ1-2; D might be TRBD1 (6 bases). Trimming took off 5 bases at V and 10 bases at J, with 15 bases between the two ends. The CDR3 totals 12 residues. Germline CDR1 SGHNT, CDR2 YYREEE (reference sequence). As DNA, the CDR3 is TGTGCCAGCAGTCCCGGACCAGGGGACTACACCTTC. This sequence encodes CASSPGPGDYTF.

The chain couples TRBV19 to TRBJ2-4; 8 bases match TRBD2. CDR1 LNHDA and CDR2 SQIVND come from the germline V gene (reference sequence). V was pared by 7 bases and J by 0 bases, with 14 bases of the junction left unmatched. This CDR3 is built from 18 residues. The CDR3 reads CASTRGGLGLVAKNIQYF. The CDR3 nucleotides read TGTGCCAGTACTCGAGGGGGACTAGGCCTTGTAGCCAAAAACATTCAGTACTTC.

The V gene is TRBV18, the J gene TRBJ2-1; D tentatively fits TRBD1 or TRBD2 (5 bases each). The CDR3 covers 14 residues. CDR1 and CDR2 (germline): KGHSH, LQKENI. V was cut by 6 bases and J by 6 bases, with 15 bases left in between. CDR3 in amino acids: CASSQDWGSNEQFF. The CDR3 region has the DNA TGTGCCAGCTCTCAAGATTGGGGGTCCAATGAGCAGTTCTTC.

The V gene is TRBV6-1, the J gene TRBJ1-2, with D unclear. CDR3 length: 13 residues. Trimming stripped 4 bases from V and 3 bases from J, with 9 bases between. Germline V gives CDR1 MNHNS, CDR2 SASEGT. The CDR3, as DNA: TGTGCCAGCAGTGGAAAAGGGCACTATGGCTACACCTTC. Protein: CASSGKGHYGYTF.

The V call is TRBV11-2, the J call TRBJ2-1; TRBD2 aligns across 10 bases. Germline CDR1 is SGHAT and CDR2 is FQNNGV. The V gene end was trimmed by 4 bases and the J gene end by 5 bases; junction bases not matched to a gene: 2. The CDR3 sequence is 14 residues long. This CDR3 is CASSWGLANNEQFF. CDR3 nucleotides: TGTGCCAGCAGCTGGGGACTAGCGAACAATGAGCAGTTCTTC. Full variable domain (outside the CDR3, taken from reference TRBV11-2 and TRBJ2-1): EAGVAQSPRYKIIEKRQSVAFWCNPISGHATLYWYQQILGQGPKLLIQFQNNGVVDDSQLPKDRFSAERLKGVDSTLKIQPAKLEDSAVYLCASSWGLANNEQFFGPGTRLTVL.

The DNA for the CDR3 is TGTGCCAGCAGCACTCCCCCGGGACTAGGTATCTTCAATGAGCAGTTCTTC. Translation gives CASSTPPGLGIFNEQFF. The chain employs TRBV7-9 and TRBJ2-1; 8 bases are a match to TRBD2. The CDR3 consists of 17 residues. Germline V gene lookup returns CDR1 SEHNR and CDR2 FQNEAQ (reference sequence). V shed 5 bases and J 6 bases; nucleotides not matched to a gene: 15.

The V and J genes are TRBV2 and TRBJ1-6; a possible D gene is TRBD1 (6 bases). Between the trimmed V and J ends, which lost 11 bases and 3 bases, there was a span of 11 bases. Germline loops: CDR1 SNHLY, CDR2 FYNNEI. The CDR3 extends over 13 amino acids. In DNA form, the CDR3 reads TGTGCCGGTGGGGACAACTATAATTCACCCCTCCACTTT. Protein: CAGGDNYNSPLHF.

The V call is TRBV29-1, the J call TRBJ1-2; TRBD1 matches at 8 bases. Germline trimming cut 5 bases from V and 8 bases from J; bases unmatched to any gene: 10. Germline V gene data show CDR1 as SQVTM and CDR2 as ANQGSEA. The CDR3 is 13 amino acids. CDR3 sequence reads: CSVFPDRGFGYTF. CDR3 nucleotide sequence: TGCAGCGTTTTCCCCGACAGGGGATTCGGCTACACCTTC.

The J gene is TRBJ2-6, the V gene TRBV27; D is possibly TRBD2 (6 bases). V gave up 3 bases and J gave up 4 bases, with 22 bases separating them. CDR1 and CDR2 (germline): MNHEY, SMNVEV (reference sequence). The CDR3 extends over 19 amino acids. CDR3 in amino acids: CASSFKAGGASRGANVLTF. CDR3 nucleotide sequence: TGTGCCAGCAGTTTCAAGGCTGGCGGGGCCTCTAGAGGGGCCAACGTCCTGACTTTC.

The chain joins TRBV6-5 to TRBJ1-6; D is perhaps TRBD1 (6 bases). The germline V gene has CDR1 MNHEY and CDR2 SVGAGI. With 0 bases removed from V and 7 bases from J, the gap between germline ends came to 10 bases. This CDR3 is 15 amino acids long. CDR3 bases: TGTGCCAGCAGTTACTCAGGGGGAGGAAATTCACCCCTCCACTTT. Translation: CASSYSGGGNSPLHF.

This chain links TRBV21-1 with TRBJ2-3; TRBD2, as called in the table, went unchecked against the DNA. TRBV21-1 is a pseudogene segment. The CDR3 extends over 16 amino acids. The CDR3 protein is CASSKAREESTDTQYF. The CDR3 DNA sequence: TGTGCCAGCAGCAAAGCGAGGGAGGAGAGCACAGATACGCAGTATTTT.

This clone has a single count. The chain recombines TRBV6-1 with TRBJ1-5, with 7 bases matching TRBD1. Germline V lookup: CDR1 MNHNS, CDR2 SASEGT. This CDR3 region has 14 residues. With 7 bases clipped from V and 6 bases from J, the junction kept 9 bases outside the gene matches. Here the CDR3 DNA reads TGTGCCAGCACGGTCACGGCAGGGGGTCAGCCCCAGCATTTT. Its translation: CASTVTAGGQPQHF.

This sequence joins TRBV7-9 and TRBJ2-1; D is undetermined. Germline values: CDR1 SEHNR, CDR2 FQNEAQ (reference sequence). The CDR3 covers 13 residues. The V end lost 5 bases, the J end lost 12 bases, and 17 bases lay between the germline ends. CDR3 DNA: TGTGCCAGCAGCCTGGGCCAATCGCGCCGGCAGTTCTTC. Translation: CASSLGQSRRQFF.

This chain links TRBV29-1 with TRBJ2-2, with D uncertain. There are 12 residues in the CDR3. Per germline, CDR1 SQVTM and CDR2 ANQGSEA. The V and J ends lost 2 bases and 4 bases respectively, with 5 bases between them. The CDR3 protein is CSVERGTGELFF. DNA for the CDR3: TGCAGCGTTGAACGTGGCACCGGGGAGCTGTTTTTT.

The chain employs TRBV19 and TRBJ1-2; 9 nucleotides agree with TRBD1. This CDR3 is built from 13 residues. Germline lookup yields CDR1 LNHDA and CDR2 SQIVND (reference sequence). Germline trimming cut 5 bases from V and 8 bases from J; bases unmatched to any gene: 6. The DNA of the CDR3 is TGTGCCAGTAGTCCAACAGGGGGCCGGGGCTACACCTTC. It encodes CASSPTGGRGYTF.

The chain combines TRBV27 with TRBJ2-5; D not resolved. The CDR3 covers 14 residues. Germline V gene lookup returns CDR1 MNHEY and CDR2 SMNVEV (reference sequence). The germline V and J ends were trimmed by 3 bases and 4 bases, with 12 bases remaining between them. The CDR3 nucleotides are TGTGCCAGCAGTTTCACAGTTGGTGGAGAGACCCAGTACTTC. Amino acids: CASSFTVGGETQYF.

The chain is built from TRBV5-1 and TRBJ2-3, with TRBD2 matching over 13 bases. The CDR3 loop spans 16 amino acids. CDR1 is SGHRS and CDR2 is YFSETQ in the germline V gene. Trimming took 7 bases from V and 5 from J; bases not matched to a gene: 10. DNA of the CDR3: TGCGCCAGCCGGACAACTAGCGGGGGGGCCGGAGATACGCAGTATTTT. It yields the protein CASRTTSGGAGDTQYF. The full variable domain, with the rest looked up from reference TRBV5-1 and TRBJ2-3, is KAGVTQTPRYLIKTRGQQVTLSCSPISGHRSVSWYQQTPGQGLQFLFEYFSETQRNKGNFPGRFSGRQFSNSRSEMNVSTLELGDSALYLCASRTTSGGAGDTQYFGPGTRLTVL.